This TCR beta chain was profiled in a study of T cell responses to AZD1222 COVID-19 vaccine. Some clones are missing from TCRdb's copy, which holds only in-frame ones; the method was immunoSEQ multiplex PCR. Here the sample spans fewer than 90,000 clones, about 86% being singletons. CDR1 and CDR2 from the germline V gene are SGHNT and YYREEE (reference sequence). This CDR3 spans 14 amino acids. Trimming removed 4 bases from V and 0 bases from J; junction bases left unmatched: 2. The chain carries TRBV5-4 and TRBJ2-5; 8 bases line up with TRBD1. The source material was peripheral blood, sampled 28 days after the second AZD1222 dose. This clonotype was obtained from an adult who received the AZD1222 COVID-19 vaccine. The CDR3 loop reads CASSPDRDQETQYF. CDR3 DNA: TGTGCCAGCAGCCCGGACAGGGACCAAGAGACCCAGTACTTC.